Given below is one T cell receptor (beta chain) in context. As yet, its antigen is unknown. A single record per CDR3 protein comes from TCRdb applying MiXCR to the 5' RACE reads. This sample carries under 250,000 distinct CDR3 sequences, 30% to 40% of them seen once, and the ten largest clones take 4% to 5.5%. The sample belongs to a study of CD8 T cells in ankylosing spondylitis. Whole-study findings and limits: Significantly higher representation of disease-linked clones was reported for matched ankylosing spondylitis synovial fluid. Disease-linked clones proved CD8+ and comparatively uncommon in peripheral blood. A TCR beta motif of several highly homologous variants seemed to mark ankylosing spondylitis blood.

V lost 0 bases and J lost 1, with 7 bases in between. The germline gives CDR1 LGHNA, CDR2 YNFKEQ. This CDR3 is 16 amino acids long. The rearrangement joins TRBV4-2 to TRBJ2-6; D not resolved. Sequencing input: blood, either unsorted or a sorted T cell fraction (not recorded which). This clonotype originated in a male donor with ankylosing spondylitis or in good health (not recorded which). The CDR3: CASSQDSSSGANVLTF. The CDR3 DNA reads TGTGCCAGCAGCCAAGATTCGTCTTCTGGGGCCAACGTCCTGACTTTC.